Below, 29 T cell receptor beta chains from the same sample are listed, as sequenced in a study of cytomegalovirus exposure and HLA in healthy donors. PCR was performed using 60 Vbeta and 13 Jbeta primers. TCRdb keeps only in-frame clones here, not all; method: immunoSEQ multiplex PCR. The sample has 180,000 or so clones, about 62% seen once. Sequenced material: PBMCs. The receptors shown here come from a man aged 40-49 years in good health and CMV-seronegative.

This sequence joins TRBV6-1 and TRBJ1-2, with TRBD1 matching 7 bases. Germline V gene lookup returns CDR1 MNHNS and CDR2 SASEGT. This CDR3 region has 13 residues. Trimming removed 2 bases from V and 7 bases from J; junction bases left unmatched: 4. The CDR3 nucleotides are TGTGCCAGCAGTGAAAGACAGGGAGGTGGCTACACCTTC. Encoded protein: CASSERQGGGYTF.

The rearrangement uses TRBV7-8 and TRBJ1-4; D is ambiguous. V was clipped by 5 bases and J by 3 bases, with 13 bases between them. This CDR3 contains 15 residues. Germline V gene lookup returns CDR1 SGHVS and CDR2 FQNEAQ. The CDR3 here is CASSPSTAANEKLFF. The CDR3 bases are TGTGCCAGCAGCCCAAGCACAGCAGCTAATGAAAAACTGTTTTTT.

J is TRBJ2-3 and V is TRBV7-2, with TRBD2 matching over 10 bases. The V gene's germline CDR1 is SGHTA and CDR2 FQGNSA. There are 14 residues in the CDR3. The V segment lost 1 base and the J segment 14 bases; nucleotides outside the gene matches: 9. CDR3 loop: CASSLDLAGGLWYF. In DNA, the CDR3 is TGTGCCAGCAGCTTAGACTTAGCGGGGGGCCTGTGGTATTTT.

The V gene is TRBV6-6, the J gene TRBJ2-5; D remains unclear. The end of the DNA is better explained by TRBJ2-7, so the J call may be wrong. The CDR3 totals 16 residues. Germline V gives CDR1 MNHNY, CDR2 SVGAGI (reference sequence). The DNA for the CDR3 is TGTGCCAGCAGTTACTCGAGTCTCCCCCCCACCTACGAGCAGTACTTC. It translates to CASSYSSLPPTYEQYF.

This chain joins TRBV2 and TRBJ1-1, with D perhaps matching TRBD1 (5 bases). Germline V gene data show CDR1 as SNHLY and CDR2 as FYNNEI. The CDR3 runs to 12 residues. The V end was cut by 7 bases, the J end by 7 bases, with 13 bases between. The CDR3 sequence: CASNFGRGEAFF. The CDR3 coding sequence is TGTGCCAGCAATTTCGGGAGGGGTGAAGCTTTCTTT.

A few counts support this clone. The rearrangement uses TRBV7-2 and TRBJ2-7; 10 nucleotides agree with TRBD1. This CDR3 has 15 amino acids. The germline CDR1 and CDR2 sequences are SGHTA and FQGNSA. V lost 4 bases, J lost 3 bases, and 6 bases stayed unmatched. As DNA, the CDR3 is TGTGCCAGCAGCTCGGCGACAGGGGGCATCTACGAGCAGTACTTC. Amino acid sequence: CASSSATGGIYEQYF.

The rearrangement uses TRBV5-1 and TRBJ2-1; D is possibly TRBD2 (6 bases). The CDR3 spans 13 residues. CDR1 and CDR2 (germline): SGHRS, YFSETQ. Deletions cut 2 bases from V and 8 bases from J, with 11 bases between. CDR3 region: CASSFAGRYEQFF. CDR3 coding DNA: TGCGCCAGCAGCTTCGCGGGGCGGTATGAGCAGTTCTTC.

This clone came up a few times. The V gene is TRBV30, the J gene TRBJ1-1; no clear D. The CDR3 is 12 residues long. V lost 3 bases to trimming and J lost 1 base, with 6 bases between them. Germline V gives CDR1 GTSNPN, CDR2 SVGIG (reference sequence). CDR3 DNA: TGTGCCTGGAGGCAGTGGAACACTGAAGCTTTCTTT. It encodes CAWRQWNTEAFF. Looking up the rest from reference TRBV30 and TRBJ1-1 gives the full variable domain: SQTIHQWPATLVQPVGSPLSLECTVEGTSNPNLYWYRQAAGRGLQLLFYSVGIGQISSEVPQNLSASRPQDRQFILSSKKLLLSDSGFYLCAWRQWNTEAFFGQGTRLTVV.

This clone was recorded a few times. V gene TRBV5-1 combines with J gene TRBJ1-2; D might be TRBD1 (5 bases). This CDR3 is 13 amino acids long. Germline-derived CDR1 and CDR2 are SGHRS and YFSETQ. V lost 0 bases to trimming and J lost 8 bases, with 11 bases between them. CDR3 bases: TGCGCCAGCAGCTTGGACGCAGGGCAAGGCTACACCTTC. It is translated as CASSLDAGQGYTF.

The chain links TRBV6-5 to TRBJ2-7, with 8 bases identical to TRBD2. The V gene's germline CDR1 is MNHEY and CDR2 SVGAGI. The CDR3 totals 13 residues. V lost 5 bases and J lost 4; bases outside the gene matches: 4. CDR3 nucleotides: TGTGCCAGCAGTCCAGCGGGAGTGTACGAGCAGTACTTC. Protein: CASSPAGVYEQYF.

This clone was picked up many times. This rearrangement joins TRBV5-1 to TRBJ1-6; D perhaps matches TRBD1 (5 bases). Germline V gene data show CDR1 as SGHRS and CDR2 as YFSETQ. The germline V and J ends were trimmed by 2 bases and 9 bases, with 21 bases remaining between them. The CDR3 extends over 17 amino acids. The CDR3 DNA is TGCGCCAGCAGCTTCGCTCCCGACGACAGAATGGGTTCACCCCTCCACTTT. Translation: CASSFAPDDRMGSPLHF.

This clone was detected a few times. The chain recombines TRBV7-2 with TRBJ1-1; D might be TRBD1 (6 bases). Germline-derived CDR1 and CDR2 are SGHTA and FQGNSA. Trimming left V 2 bases short and J 4 bases short, with 14 bases between. The CDR3 is 15 amino acids. This CDR3 is CASSLTPTGPTEAFF. The CDR3, as DNA: TGTGCCAGCAGCTTAACCCCTACAGGGCCCACTGAAGCTTTCTTT. The complete variable domain, with remaining parts taken from reference TRBV7-2 and TRBJ1-1, reads GAGVSQSPSNKVTEKGKDVELRCDPISGHTALYWYRQSLGQGLEFLIYFQGNSAPDKSGLPSDRFSAERTGGSVSTLTIQRTQQEDSAVYLCASSLTPTGPTEAFFGQGTRLTVV.

This clone occurred a few times. This rearrangement joins TRBV6-6 to TRBJ1-3; D unclear. Per the germline V gene, CDR1 is MNHNY and CDR2 is SVGAGI (reference sequence). The CDR3 totals 13 residues. The V end lost 2 bases, the J end lost 3 bases, and 5 bases lay between the germline ends. The CDR3 here is CASSYSVGNTIYF. CDR3 nucleotide sequence: TGTGCCAGCAGTTACAGCGTTGGAAACACCATATATTTT.

Only a few counts were recorded for this clone. The V gene is TRBV7-2, the J gene TRBJ1-2; unclear D gene. Germline CDR1 reads SGHTA; CDR2 reads FQGNSA. Trimming took off 3 bases at V and 4 bases at J, with 9 bases between the two ends. CDR3 length equals 13 residues. Here the CDR3 reads CASSLESVYGYTF. The CDR3 region has the DNA TGTGCCAGCAGCTTGGAGAGTGTCTATGGCTACACCTTC.

The genes are TRBV14 and TRBJ2-1, with TRBD2 matching 9 bases. CDR1 SGHDN and CDR2 FVKESK come from the germline V gene. The V and J ends lost 0 bases and 1 base, in that order; junction bases with no gene match: 7. This CDR3 has 18 residues. The CDR3 here is CASSQDPTSGLSYNEQFF. CDR3 DNA sequence: TGTGCCAGCAGCCAAGACCCGACTAGCGGCCTTTCCTACAATGAGCAGTTCTTC.

The V call is TRBV5-6, the J call TRBJ2-1; 8 bases are a match to TRBD2. V lost 2 bases, J lost 2 bases, and 3 bases stayed unmatched. CDR1 SGHDT and CDR2 YYEEEE come from the germline V gene. The CDR3 loop spans 15 amino acids. CDR3 in DNA: TGTGCCAGCAGCTTCGAACTAGCGGCCTACAATGAGCAGTTCTTC. It yields the protein CASSFELAAYNEQFF. Variable domain in full (rest from reference TRBV5-6 and TRBJ2-1): DAGVTQSPTHLIKTRGQQVTLRCSPKSGHDTVSWYQQALGQGPQFIFQYYEEEERQRGNFPDRFSGHQFPNYSSELNVNALLLGDSALYLCASSFELAAYNEQFFGPGTRLTVL.

This chain joins TRBV6-4 and TRBJ1-6; D may be TRBD1 (5 bases). CDR3 length: 14 amino acids. The germline CDR1 and CDR2 sequences are MRHNA and SNTAGT. The germline V and J ends were trimmed by 3 bases and 7 bases, with 10 bases remaining between them. CDR3 bases: TGTGCCAGCAGTGAACCGGGGGACAATTCACCCCTCCACTTT. This sequence encodes CASSEPGDNSPLHF.

This clone was seen more than once but under ten times. The J gene is TRBJ2-3, the V gene TRBV5-6, with a possible D match to TRBD1 (5 bases). This CDR3 has 15 residues. V lost 0 bases and J lost 0, with 8 bases in between. The germline gives CDR1 SGHDT, CDR2 YYEEEE. The CDR3, as DNA: TGTGCCAGCAGCTTGGGACAGACTAGCACAGATACGCAGTATTTT. It translates to CASSLGQTSTDTQYF.

The genes are TRBV29-1 and TRBJ2-1; D not certain. Germline V lookup: CDR1 SQVTM, CDR2 ANQGSEA. The germline V and J ends were trimmed by 5 bases and 6 bases, with 14 bases remaining between them. The CDR3 is 13 residues long. Written as DNA, the CDR3 is TGCAGCGTTTTACAGTTACCCTCCAATGAGCAGTTCTTC. As protein: CSVLQLPSNEQFF.

This chain uses TRBV18 with TRBJ2-1; 8 bases match TRBD2. Germline V gives CDR1 KGHSH, CDR2 LQKENI. CDR3 size: 14 residues. After removal of 3 bases from V and 5 bases from J, the junction contained 3 bases not matched to a gene. CDR3 residues: CASSPGTRDNEQFF. Here the CDR3 DNA reads TGTGCCAGCTCACCCGGGACTAGAGACAATGAGCAGTTCTTC.

The chain combines TRBV5-1 with TRBJ2-7, with 14 bases that match TRBD2. Germline trimming cut 0 bases from V and 2 bases from J; bases unmatched to any gene: 4. The CDR3 is 17 residues long. In germline, CDR1 is SGHRS, CDR2 YFSETQ. In nucleotides, the CDR3 is TGCGCCAGCAGCTTGGGACTAGCGGGAGGGACTACCTACGAGCAGTACTTC. It yields the protein CASSLGLAGGTTYEQYF.

The chain has TRBV30 and TRBJ2-7; 8 bases fit TRBD2. The CDR3 sequence is 14 residues long. The germline gives CDR1 GTSNPN, CDR2 SVGIG (reference sequence). Trimming cost V 3 bases and J 0 bases; bases outside gene matches: 4. In nucleotides, the CDR3 is TGTGCCTGGAGCCGGGGGGGAAGCTCCTACGAGCAGTACTTC. This sequence encodes CAWSRGGSSYEQYF.

The rearrangement uses TRBV18 and TRBJ2-7, with a possible D match to TRBD2 (7 bases). The CDR3 covers 14 residues. Germline CDR1 and CDR2: KGHSH and LQKENI. The ends were cut back, 6 bases at V and 3 bases at J, with 15 bases in the middle. CDR3 amino acids: CASSGGQAGYEQYF. The CDR3 bases are TGTGCCAGCTCGGGGGGGCAGGCAGGCTACGAGCAGTACTTC.

The J gene is TRBJ2-3, the V gene TRBV5-1, with a weak D call TRBD2 (6 bases). Germline V lookup: CDR1 SGHRS, CDR2 YFSETQ. The CDR3 sequence is 14 residues long. V was shortened by 4 bases and J by 2 bases, with 11 bases between the two germline ends. The CDR3 spells CASSKGLITDTQYF. In DNA, the CDR3 is TGCGCCAGCAGCAAGGGACTCATCACAGATACGCAGTATTTT.

This clone has a single count. V usage is TRBV18 and J usage is TRBJ1-5, with a weak D call TRBD1 (6 bases). The CDR3 runs 15 residues. V lost 0 bases, J lost 0 bases, and 6 bases lay in between. The germline V gene has CDR1 KGHSH and CDR2 LQKENI. Here the CDR3 DNA reads TGTGCCAGCTCACCACCAGGGGGTAGCAATCAGCCCCAGCATTTT. Protein sequence: CASSPPGGSNQPQHF. Complete variable domain (other parts from reference TRBV18 and TRBJ1-5): NAGVMQNPRHLVRRRGQEARLRCSPMKGHSHVYWYRQLPEEGLKFMVYLQKENIIDESGMPKERFSAEFPKEGPSILRIQQVVRGDSAAYFCASSPPGGSNQPQHFGDGTRLSIL.

The chain employs TRBV7-2 and TRBJ2-3, with 7 bases lining up with TRBD1. V lost 1 base and J lost 4; bases outside the gene matches: 8. CDR3 size: 16 residues. Germline V CDR1 and CDR2: SGHTA, FQGNSA. The CDR3 DNA is TGTGCCAGCAGCTTAGGAAACAGGGGTAGGGCAGATACGCAGTATTTT. The encoded protein is CASSLGNRGRADTQYF.

As for this clone: Germline and junction disagree at one end, which may indicate a read error. The chain is built from TRBV7-9 and TRBJ1-2; D gene unclear. CDR3 size: 15 residues. Germline V gene lookup returns CDR1 SEHNR and CDR2 FQNEAQ (reference sequence). CDR3 in amino acids: CSSSLWAVGGYGYTF. The CDR3 region has the DNA TGTTCCAGCAGCTTATGGGCAGTTGGTGGATATGGCTACACCTTC.

This sequence joins TRBV28 and TRBJ2-5, with D possibly matching TRBD1 (7 bases). Germline-derived CDR1 and CDR2 are MDHEN and SYDVKM. This CDR3 spans 15 amino acids. V was pared by 10 bases and J by 2 bases, with 20 bases between. CDR3 residues: CAITGAGSGQETQYF. CDR3 bases: TGTGCCATAACAGGGGCGGGTAGCGGTCAAGAGACCCAGTACTTC.

As for this clone: Germline is not matched at one junction end, which may reflect a read error. V usage is TRBV6-5 and J usage is TRBJ2-1; possibly TRBD1 for D (7 bases). The CDR3 consists of 16 residues. The V gene's germline CDR1 is MNHEY and CDR2 SVGAGI. CDR3 sequence (DNA): TGTGCCAGCAGCTACTTAGGGACAGCGGGTCACAATGAGCAGTTCTTC. Protein product: CASSYLGTAGHNEQFF.